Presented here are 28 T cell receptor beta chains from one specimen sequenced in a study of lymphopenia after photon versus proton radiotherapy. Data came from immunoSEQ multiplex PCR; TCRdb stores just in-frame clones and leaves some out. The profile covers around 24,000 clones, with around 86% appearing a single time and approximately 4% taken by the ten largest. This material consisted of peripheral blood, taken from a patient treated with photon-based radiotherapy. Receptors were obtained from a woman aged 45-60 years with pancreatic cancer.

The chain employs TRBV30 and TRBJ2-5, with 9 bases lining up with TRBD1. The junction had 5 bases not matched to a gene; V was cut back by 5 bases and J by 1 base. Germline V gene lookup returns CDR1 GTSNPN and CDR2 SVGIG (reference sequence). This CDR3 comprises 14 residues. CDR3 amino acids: CAWRQGDLQETQYF. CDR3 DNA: TGTGCCTGGCGACAGGGGGATCTCCAAGAGACCCAGTACTTC. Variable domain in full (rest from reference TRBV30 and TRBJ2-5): SQTIHQWPATLVQPVGSPLSLECTVEGTSNPNLYWYRQAAGRGLQLLFYSVGIGQISSEVPQNLSASRPQDRQFILSSKKLLLSDSGFYLCAWRQGDLQETQYFGPGTRLLVL.

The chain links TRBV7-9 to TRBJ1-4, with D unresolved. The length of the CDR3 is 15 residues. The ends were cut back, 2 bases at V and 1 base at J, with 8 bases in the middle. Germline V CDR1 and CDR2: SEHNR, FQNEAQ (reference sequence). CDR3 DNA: TGTGCCAGCAGCTTAAGCGGTGGAACTAATGAAAAACTGTTTTTT. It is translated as CASSLSGGTNEKLFF.

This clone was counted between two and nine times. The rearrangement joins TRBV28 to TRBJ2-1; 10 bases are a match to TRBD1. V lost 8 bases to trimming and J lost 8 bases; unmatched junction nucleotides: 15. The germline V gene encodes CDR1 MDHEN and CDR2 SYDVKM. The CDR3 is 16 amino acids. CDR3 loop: CASATATGGSAHEQFF. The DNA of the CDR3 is TGTGCCAGCGCAACGGCGACAGGGGGCAGTGCCCATGAGCAGTTCTTC.

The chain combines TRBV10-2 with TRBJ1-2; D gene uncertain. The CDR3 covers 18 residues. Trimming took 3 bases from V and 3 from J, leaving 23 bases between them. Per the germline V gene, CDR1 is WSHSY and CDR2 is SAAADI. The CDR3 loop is CASSDPAKGRRTDYGYTF. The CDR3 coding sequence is TGCGCCAGCAGTGATCCCGCTAAAGGACGGAGGACCGACTATGGCTACACCTTC.

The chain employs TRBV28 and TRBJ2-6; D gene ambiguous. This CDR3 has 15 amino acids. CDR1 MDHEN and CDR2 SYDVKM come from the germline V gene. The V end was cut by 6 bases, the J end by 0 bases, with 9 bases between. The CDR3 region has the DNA TGTGCCAGCAGGCCCTTTAGCTCTGGGGCCAACGTCCTGACTTTC. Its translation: CASRPFSSGANVLTF.

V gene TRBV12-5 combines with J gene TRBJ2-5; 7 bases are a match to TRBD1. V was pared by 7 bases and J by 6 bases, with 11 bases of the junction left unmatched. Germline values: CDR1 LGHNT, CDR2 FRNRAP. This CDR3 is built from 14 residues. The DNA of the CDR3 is TGTGCTAGTGCCCGGGACAGCCTCACCCAGACCCAGTACTTC. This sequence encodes CASARDSLTQTQYF.

The DNA for the CDR3 is TGTGCCAGCAGCTTAAGTCGCGGGGCGGGCAATGAGCAGTTCTTC. It yields the protein CASSLSRGAGNEQFF. The V and J genes are TRBV7-2 and TRBJ2-1, with D possibly TRBD2 on 6 matching bases. CDR1 SGHTA and CDR2 FQGNSA come from the germline V gene. This CDR3 is built from 15 residues. V was clipped by 2 bases and J by 6 bases, with 14 bases between them.

The CDR3 DNA follows: TGCGCCAGCAGCCTAGAGGGCGGCGCAGATACGCAGTATTTT. This sequence encodes CASSLEGGADTQYF. The chain combines TRBV4-1 with TRBJ2-3, with a possible D match to TRBD2 (5 bases). V dropped 4 bases and J dropped 4 bases, with 12 bases sitting between them. Germline values: CDR1 MGHRA, CDR2 YSYEKL. The CDR3 is 14 residues long.

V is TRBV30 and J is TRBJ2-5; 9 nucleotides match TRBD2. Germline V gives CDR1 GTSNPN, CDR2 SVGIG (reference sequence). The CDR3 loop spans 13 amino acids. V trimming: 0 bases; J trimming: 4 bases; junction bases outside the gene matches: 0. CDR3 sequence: CAWSVREGETQYF. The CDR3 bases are TGTGCCTGGAGTGTGCGGGAGGGAGAGACCCAGTACTTC.

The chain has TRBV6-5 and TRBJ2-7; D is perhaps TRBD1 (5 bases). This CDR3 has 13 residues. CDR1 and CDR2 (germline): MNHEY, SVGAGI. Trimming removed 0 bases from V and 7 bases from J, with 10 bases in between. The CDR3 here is CASSYSGKGEQYF. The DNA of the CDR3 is TGTGCCAGCAGTTACTCAGGAAAGGGGGAGCAGTACTTC.

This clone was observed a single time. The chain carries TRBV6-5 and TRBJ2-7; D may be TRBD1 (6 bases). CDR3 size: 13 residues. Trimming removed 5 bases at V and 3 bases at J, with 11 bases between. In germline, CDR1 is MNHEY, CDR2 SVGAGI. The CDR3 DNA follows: TGTGCCAGCAGTAGGGGGACCGGCTACGAGCAGTACTTC. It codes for CASSRGTGYEQYF.

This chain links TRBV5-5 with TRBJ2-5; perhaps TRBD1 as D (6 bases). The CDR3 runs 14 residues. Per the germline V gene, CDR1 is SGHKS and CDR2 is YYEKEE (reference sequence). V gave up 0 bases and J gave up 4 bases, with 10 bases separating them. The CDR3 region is CASSLGWGRETQYF. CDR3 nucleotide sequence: TGTGCCAGCAGCTTGGGTTGGGGGCGAGAGACCCAGTACTTC.

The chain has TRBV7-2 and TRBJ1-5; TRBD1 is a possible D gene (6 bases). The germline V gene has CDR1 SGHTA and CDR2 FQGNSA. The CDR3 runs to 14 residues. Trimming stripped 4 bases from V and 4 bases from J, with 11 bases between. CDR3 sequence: CASSSQGQNQPQHF. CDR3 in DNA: TGTGCCAGCAGCTCTCAGGGGCAAAATCAGCCCCAGCATTTT. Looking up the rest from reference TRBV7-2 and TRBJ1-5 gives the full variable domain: GAGVSQSPSNKVTEKGKDVELRCDPISGHTALYWYRQSLGQGLEFLIYFQGNSAPDKSGLPSDRFSAERTGGSVSTLTIQRTQQEDSAVYLCASSSQGQNQPQHFGDGTRLSIL.

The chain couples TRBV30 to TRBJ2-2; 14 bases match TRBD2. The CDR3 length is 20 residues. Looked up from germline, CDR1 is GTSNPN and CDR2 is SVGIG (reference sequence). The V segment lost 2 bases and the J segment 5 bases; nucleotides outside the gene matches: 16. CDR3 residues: CAWSPTGIRTSGRRTGELFF. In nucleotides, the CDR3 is TGTGCCTGGAGTCCGACAGGGATTAGGACTAGCGGGAGGAGGACCGGGGAGCTGTTTTTT. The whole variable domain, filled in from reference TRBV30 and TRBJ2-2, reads SQTIHQWPATLVQPVGSPLSLECTVEGTSNPNLYWYRQAAGRGLQLLFYSVGIGQISSEVPQNLSASRPQDRQFILSSKKLLLSDSGFYLCAWSPTGIRTSGRRTGELFFGEGSRLTVL.

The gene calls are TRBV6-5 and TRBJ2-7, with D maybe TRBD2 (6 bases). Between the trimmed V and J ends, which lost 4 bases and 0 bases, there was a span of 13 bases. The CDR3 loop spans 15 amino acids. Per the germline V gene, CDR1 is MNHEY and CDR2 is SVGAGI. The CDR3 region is CASSSAGLYSYEQYF. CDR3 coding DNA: TGTGCCAGCAGTTCGGCGGGGCTTTACTCCTACGAGCAGTACTTC.

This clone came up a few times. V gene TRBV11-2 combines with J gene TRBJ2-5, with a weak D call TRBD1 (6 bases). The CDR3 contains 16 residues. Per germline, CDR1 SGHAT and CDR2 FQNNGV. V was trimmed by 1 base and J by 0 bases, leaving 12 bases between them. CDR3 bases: TGTGCCAGCAGCTTAGTGGACAGCATGTACCAAGAGACCCAGTACTTC. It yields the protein CASSLVDSMYQETQYF.

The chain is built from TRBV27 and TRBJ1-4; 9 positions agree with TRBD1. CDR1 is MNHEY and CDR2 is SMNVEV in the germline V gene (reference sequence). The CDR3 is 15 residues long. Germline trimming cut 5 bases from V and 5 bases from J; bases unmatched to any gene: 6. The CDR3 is CASSTQGAVNEKLFF. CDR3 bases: TGTGCCAGCAGTACACAGGGGGCTGTCAATGAAAAACTGTTTTTT.

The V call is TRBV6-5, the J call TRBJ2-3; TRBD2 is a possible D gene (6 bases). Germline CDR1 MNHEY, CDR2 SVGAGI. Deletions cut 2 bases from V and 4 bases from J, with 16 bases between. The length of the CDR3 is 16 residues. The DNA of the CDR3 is TGTGCCAGCAGTTACGGTGGTAGCGGAACTTCAGATACGCAGTATTTT. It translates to CASSYGGSGTSDTQYF.

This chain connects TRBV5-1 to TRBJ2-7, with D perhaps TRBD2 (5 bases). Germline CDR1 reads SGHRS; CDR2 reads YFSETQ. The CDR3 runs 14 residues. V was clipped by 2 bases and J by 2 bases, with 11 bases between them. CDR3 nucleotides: TGCGCCAGCAGCTTTCAGACGGGAACCTACGAGCAGTACTTC. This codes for CASSFQTGTYEQYF.

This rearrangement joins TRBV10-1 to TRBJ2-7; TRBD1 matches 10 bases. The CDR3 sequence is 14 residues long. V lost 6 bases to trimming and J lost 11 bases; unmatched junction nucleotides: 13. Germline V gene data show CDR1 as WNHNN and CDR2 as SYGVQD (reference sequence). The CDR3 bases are TGCGCCAGCAGCACCTCCGGGACAGGGGCCATAAAGTACTTC. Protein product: CASSTSGTGAIKYF.

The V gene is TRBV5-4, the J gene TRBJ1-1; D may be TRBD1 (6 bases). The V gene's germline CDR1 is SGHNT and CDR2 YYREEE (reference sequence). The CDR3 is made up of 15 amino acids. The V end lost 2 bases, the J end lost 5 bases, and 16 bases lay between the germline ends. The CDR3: CASSFPGTGNTEAFF. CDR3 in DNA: TGTGCCAGCAGCTTCCCGGGAACAGGGAATACTGAAGCTTTCTTT.

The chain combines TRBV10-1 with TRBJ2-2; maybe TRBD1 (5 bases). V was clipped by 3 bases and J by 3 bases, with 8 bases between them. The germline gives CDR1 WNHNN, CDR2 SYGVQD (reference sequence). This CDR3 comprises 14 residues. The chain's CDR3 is CASSDRADTGELFF. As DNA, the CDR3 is TGCGCCAGCAGTGACAGGGCGGACACCGGGGAGCTGTTTTTT.

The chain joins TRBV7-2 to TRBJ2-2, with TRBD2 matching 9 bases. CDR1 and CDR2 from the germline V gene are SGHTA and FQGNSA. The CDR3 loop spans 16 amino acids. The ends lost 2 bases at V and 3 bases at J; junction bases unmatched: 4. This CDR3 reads CASSLSASGDTGELFF. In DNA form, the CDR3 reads TGTGCCAGCAGCTTATCGGCTAGCGGGGACACCGGGGAGCTGTTTTTT. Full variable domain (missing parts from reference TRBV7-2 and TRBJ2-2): GAGVSQSPSNKVTEKGKDVELRCDPISGHTALYWYRQSLGQGLEFLIYFQGNSAPDKSGLPSDRFSAERTGGSVSTLTIQRTQQEDSAVYLCASSLSASGDTGELFFGEGSRLTVL.

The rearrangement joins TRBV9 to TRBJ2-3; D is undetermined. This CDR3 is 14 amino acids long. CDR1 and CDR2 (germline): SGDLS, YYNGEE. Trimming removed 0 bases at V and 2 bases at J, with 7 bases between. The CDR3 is CASSVGGYTDTQYF. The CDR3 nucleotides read TGTGCCAGCAGCGTAGGAGGTTACACAGATACGCAGTATTTT.

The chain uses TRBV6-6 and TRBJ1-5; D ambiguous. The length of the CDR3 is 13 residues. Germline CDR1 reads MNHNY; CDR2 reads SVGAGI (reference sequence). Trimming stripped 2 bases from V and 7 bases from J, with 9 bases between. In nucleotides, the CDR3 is TGTGCCAGCAGTTACAGGGAAACCCAGCCCCAGCATTTT. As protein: CASSYRETQPQHF.

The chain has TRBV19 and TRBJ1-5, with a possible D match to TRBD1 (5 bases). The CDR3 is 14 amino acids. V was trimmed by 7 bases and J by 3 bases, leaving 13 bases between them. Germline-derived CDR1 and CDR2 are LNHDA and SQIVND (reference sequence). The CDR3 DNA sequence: TGTGCCAGTAAGTTGGCCAGGGACAATCAGCCCCAGCATTTT. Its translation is CASKLARDNQPQHF. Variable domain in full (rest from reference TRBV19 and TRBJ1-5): DGGITQSPKYLFRKEGQNVTLSCEQNLNHDAMYWYRQDPGQGLRLIYYSQIVNDFQKGDIAEGYSVSREKKESFPLTVTSAQKNPTAFYLCASKLARDNQPQHFGDGTRLSIL.

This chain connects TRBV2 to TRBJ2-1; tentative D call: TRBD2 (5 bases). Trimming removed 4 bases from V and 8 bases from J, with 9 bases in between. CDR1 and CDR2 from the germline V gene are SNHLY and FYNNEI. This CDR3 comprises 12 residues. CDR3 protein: CASSGESHEQFF. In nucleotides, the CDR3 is TGTGCCAGCAGTGGGGAGTCCCATGAGCAGTTCTTC.

The CDR3 coding sequence is TGTGCCAGCAGCTCCCAGGGACAGGGGATTACCGGGGAGCTGTTTTTT. Its protein product is CASSSQGQGITGELFF. The rearrangement uses TRBV7-2 and TRBJ2-2; TRBD1 matches 10 bases. The J segment lost 5 bases and the V segment lost 4 bases, leaving 7 bases of the junction unmatched. The CDR3 length is 16 residues. CDR1 is SGHTA, CDR2 FQGNSA, per germline.